This TCR beta chain comes out of a study of graft-versus-host responses after intestinal transplantation. On the study more broadly: Transplantation in recipients was multivisceral, liver-intestinal, or isolated intestinal. General study points: Marrow from the recipient contained GvH clones, some of which had appeared first in ileum or blood.

Comments on this clone: Its target is not known.

The CDR3 runs 14 residues. TCRdb's copy holds only in-frame clones and misses some; the assay was immunoSEQ multiplex PCR. The table lists 80,000 or so clones, 92% of them singletons, with roughly 0.66% in the top ten. Sequenced material: PBMCs, taken 98 days after intestinal transplantation. The TCR was taken from a human patient who received an intestinal transplant, so some T cells may come from the graft donor. V gene TRBV21-1 combines with J gene TRBJ2-7; the table's D gene call, TRBD1, was not cross checked with the DNA. TRBV21-1 counts as a pseudogene. The DNA for the CDR3 is TGTGCCAGCAGAAGGGACAGGCCTTCCTACGAGCAGTACTTC. Protein sequence: CASRRDRPSYEQYF.